Listed below are T cell receptor beta chains from one sample, sequenced in a study of T cells in Graves' hyperthyroidism and ophthalmopathy. TCRdb analysed the multiplex PCR reads with MiXCR anew, one entry per CDR3 protein. The sample holds about 570,000 distinct CDR3 sequences; 11% to 15% are singletons and the top ten take around 13%. Sequenced sample: blood. These receptors all come from a woman aged 40 to 55 with Graves' hyperthyroidism. Each CDR3 is given with its conserved first and last residue. A D gene is named only where the DNA matches it firmly. The size of a clone is reported for some rows only, either as once, few or many, or as a class for expanded clones.

.,TRBJ2-6,TRBV11-2,many,TGTGCCAGCAGCTTATTTTCTGGGGCCAACGTCCTGACTTTC,CASSLFSGANVLTF
.,TRBJ1-4,TRBV28,many,TGTGCCAGCAGTACGAGACCGCAGATGGAAAAACTGTTTTTT,CASSTRPQMEKLFF
.,TRBJ1-2,TRBV30,many,TGTGCCTGGAGGAGCGTCTATGGCTACACCTTC,CAWRSVYGYTF
.,TRBJ2-3,TRBV5-1,many,TGCGCCAGCAGCTTGATGGGGGGCGCATTCATCACAGATACGCAGTATTTT,CASSLMGGAFITDTQYF
TRBD2,TRBJ2-7,TRBV10-3,few,TGTGCCGCAGTACCGGGACTAGCGGGAGGGCCGGGGTACGAGCAGTACTTC,CAAVPGLAGGPGYEQYF
TRBD1,TRBJ1-2,TRBV20-1,many,TGCAGTGCGCTCAGGGGACAGGGAAACTATGGCTACACCTTC,CSALRGQGNYGYTF
.,TRBJ1-3,TRBV12-3/TRBV12-4,.,TGTGCCAGCAGTTTAGCGCTTGGGACGGCATCTGGAAACACCATATATTTT,CASSLALGTASGNTIYF
.,TRBJ2-5,TRBV11-2,many,TGTGCCAGCAGCTACAACTTGGGGCAGGCGGCCGAGACCCAGTACTTC,CASSYNLGQAAETQYF
.,TRBJ2-3,TRBV12-5,few,TGTGCTAGCGGGGGCCGAAACACAGATACGCAGTATTTT,CASGGRNTDTQYF
TRBD1,TRBJ2-7,TRBV27,.,TGTGCCAGCAGTTTATCCGGGACAGATCCCTACGGGCAGTACTTC,CASSLSGTDPYGQYF
.,TRBJ2-2,TRBV30,.,TGTGCCTGGGACGGGACATTGAACACCCGGGAGCTGTTTTTT,CAWDGTLNTRELFF
.,TRBJ2-7,TRBV28,many,TGTGCCAGCAGCCACAGGCACTACGAGCAGTACTTC,CASSHRHYEQYF
TRBD2,TRBJ2-1,TRBV19,few,TGTGCCAGTAGGACAAAACTTCCGGGACAGGTGGGACTAGCGGCCTACAATGAGCAGTTCTTC,CASRTKLPGQVGLAAYNEQFF
.,TRBJ2-1,TRBV5-1,many,TGTGCCAGCAGCCTGGACGGGAATAGCTACAATGAGCAGTTCTTC,CASSLDGNSYNEQFF
.,TRBJ2-7,TRBV7-9,many,TGTGCCACAGAAAGCTCCTACGAGCAGTACTTC,CATESSYEQYF
.,TRBJ2-3,TRBV7-2,many,TGTGCCAGCAGCCCACGTCCAGATACGCAGTATTTT,CASSPRPDTQYF
TRBD1,TRBJ2-7,TRBV28,many,TGTGCCAGCAGTACAGGGGTAAGGGACTCCTACGAGCAGTACTTC,CASSTGVRDSYEQYF
.,TRBJ1-3,TRBV2,many,TGTGCCAGCAGCATCCGACAGGCCACGGCTGGAAACACCATATATTTT,CASSIRQATAGNTIYF
.,TRBJ2-7,TRBV20-1,many,TGCAGTGCTAACCAGGGCGACGAGCAGTACTTC,CSANQGDEQYF
TRBD1,TRBJ2-7,TRBV7-8,many,TGTGCCAGCAGCTTAACGTTTCGGGACAGTCCTTACGAGCAGTACTTC,CASSLTFRDSPYEQYF
.,TRBJ1-1,TRBV5-1,many,TGCGCCAGCAGATCATTGTCCGGGGCGACTGAAGCTTTCTTT,CASRSLSGATEAFF
.,TRBJ1-3,TRBV5-1,few,TGCGCCAGCAGCATCGACACGGCGCGCGGAAACACCATATATTTT,CASSIDTARGNTIYF
.,TRBJ2-5,TRBV2,many,TGTGCCAGCAAGTACCAAGAGACCCAGTACTTC,CASKYQETQYF
.,TRBJ1-5,TRBV19,.,TGTGCCAGTATCGGCGTGGCGGCCAATCAGCCCCAGCATTTT,CASIGVAANQPQHF
TRBD2,TRBJ2-1,TRBV7-7,.,TGTGCTAGCAGCTCGGGACTAGCCCCAAACAATGAGCAGTTCTTC,CASSSGLAPNNEQFF
.,TRBJ1-1,TRBV28,many,TGTGCCAGCCCCCGTCCCCCGGCCGAAGCTTTCTTT,CASPRPPAEAFF
TRBD1,TRBJ1-5,TRBV5-1,many,TGCGCCAGCAGCTATGAGGGGGCTTGGAATCAGCCCCAGCATTTT,CASSYEGAWNQPQHF
.,TRBJ2-2,TRBV30,many,TGTGCCTGGAGTGTTGATACTACCGGGGAGCTGTTTTTT,CAWSVDTTGELFF
TRBD1,TRBJ1-1,TRBV29-1,many,TGCAGCGGTACAGGGGGAATCAGCTACACTGAAGCTTTCTTT,CSGTGGISYTEAFF
.,TRBJ2-1,TRBV5-5,many,TGTGCCAGCAGCTTGACGGACAGTGGGCTTTACAATGAGCAGTTCTTC,CASSLTDSGLYNEQFF
TRBD2,TRBJ2-2,TRBV27,few,TGTGCCAGCAGTTCGGGACTAGCGTCCGGGGAGCTGTTTTTT,CASSSGLASGELFF
.,TRBJ1-5,TRBV18,many,TGTGCCAGCTCACCCTCGGGACAAACCAATCAGCCCCAGCATTTT,CASSPSGQTNQPQHF
.,TRBJ2-4,TRBV28,many,TGTGCCAGCAATGAGATACCCCAGGGTTCGGGGTTAGCCAAAAACATTCAGTACTTC,CASNEIPQGSGLAKNIQYF
.,TRBJ2-7,TRBV7-6,many,TGTGCCAGCAGCTTGGAGGGGGCAATCTACGAGCAGTACTTC,CASSLEGAIYEQYF
.,TRBJ1-2,TRBV3-1,.,TGTGCCAGCAGCCAAGGTCGGGGGCCCTATTATGGCTACACCTTC,CASSQGRGPYYGYTF
.,TRBJ1-3,TRBV2,many,TGTGCCAGCAGCAGGGATCGAAACACCATATATTTT,CASSRDRNTIYF
.,TRBJ1-5,TRBV20-1,many,TGCAGTGCTGTCCTCGGCCCTAGCAATCAGCCCCAGCATTTT,CSAVLGPSNQPQHF
TRBD2,TRBJ2-3,TRBV6-5,.,TGTGCCAGCAGTTACTCTTTACTAGCGGGATCAGATACGCAGTATTTT,CASSYSLLAGSDTQYF
.,TRBJ2-2,TRBV5-1,many,TGCGCCAGCAGCTTGGAAGCAGGGGCCGGGGAGCTGTTTTTT,CASSLEAGAGELFF
TRBD1,TRBJ1-1,TRBV6-2/TRBV6-3,few,TGTGCCAGCAGTTACCCTCGGGACAGGGGGCGGAACACTGAAGCTTTCTTT,CASSYPRDRGRNTEAFF
.,TRBJ2-7,TRBV25-1,.,TGTGCCAGCAGTGTCCCCTCCGTTCTGGGCTACGAGCAGTACTTC,CASSVPSVLGYEQYF
TRBD1,TRBJ1-2,TRBV10-3,many,TGTGCCATCAGTGACGGGACAGGGATTTTGCGCGGCTACACCTTC,CAISDGTGILRGYTF
TRBD2,TRBJ2-7,TRBV20-1,.,TGCAGTGCTAGATATAGCGGGAGGTATGAGCAGTACTTC,CSARYSGRYEQYF
.,TRBJ1-5,TRBV27,.,TGTGCCAGCAGTCCCAGACAGGATAATCAGCCCCAGCATTTT,CASSPRQDNQPQHF
.,TRBJ1-2,TRBV6-5,few,TGTGCCAGCAGTTATTTTAGGTCGGATGGCTACACCTTC,CASSYFRSDGYTF
.,TRBJ2-1,TRBV20-1,many,TGCAGTGCCCAAAGCGGCACGAGCTCCTACAATGAGCAGTTCTTC,CSAQSGTSSYNEQFF
.,TRBJ2-7,TRBV7-8,many,TGTGCCAGCAGCTTAGTGGTGGGAGCCTACGAGCAGTACTTC,CASSLVVGAYEQYF
.,TRBJ2-7,TRBV9,.,TGTGCCAGCAGCGTAGACGCGTCAGGGGGGTTGGAGCAGTACTTC,CASSVDASGGLEQYF
TRBD1,TRBJ1-1,TRBV12-3/TRBV12-4,many,TGTGCCAGCAGCCCTGGACAGGGATCGAGTGAAGCTTTCTTT,CASSPGQGSSEAFF
.,TRBJ2-7,TRBV6-1,many,TGTGCCAGCAGTCCGTCGTCCTACTACGAGCAGTACTTC,CASSPSSYYEQYF
.,TRBJ1-5,TRBV29-1,few,TGCAGCGTTTGTGATGGGGCGGATCAGCCCCAGCATTTT,CSVCDGADQPQHF
.,TRBJ1-1,TRBV20-1,.,TGCAGTGCTAGAGGAGGGGTTACTGAAGCTTTCTTT,CSARGGVTEAFF
TRBD1,TRBJ1-6,TRBV7-8,few,TGTGCCAGCAGCCTAGGGGGGGGGGGACAGGGCAATTCACCCCTCCACTTT,CASSLGGGGQGNSPLHF
TRBD1,TRBJ1-2,TRBV12-3/TRBV12-4,few,TGTGCCAGCAGTTCGCGGACAGGGGAAGACTATGGCTACACCTTC,CASSSRTGEDYGYTF